The 16 T cell receptor beta chains in this list originate from one sample, sequenced in a study of post-analysis software for immune sequencing data. Study-level findings and limits: In patients, TRBV5-6, TRBV5-1 and TRBV20-1 belonged to about five TRBV segments found more frequently than in controls.

No antigens are known for them. Unique molecular identifiers were present in the TCR beta cDNA libraries. One entry per CDR3 protein results from TCRdb running MiXCR on the PCR reads. Of about 540,000 distinct CDR3 sequences in the sample, less than 40% are singletons; the top ten hold approximately 5.4%. The sequencing input was blood. Every receptor here comes from a girl younger than 18 with multiple sclerosis.

Note on this clonotype: The junction does not match germline at one end; this may be a read error. The J gene is TRBJ2-6, the V gene TRBV20-1, with D possibly being TRBD1 (5 bases). The germline CDR1 and CDR2 sequences are DFQATT and SNEGSKA (reference sequence). The CDR3 sequence is 16 residues long. The CDR3 DNA reads as TGCAGTGCGCTGCCATCGAGGAGCTCTGGGGCCAACGTCCGGACTTTC. It translates to CSALPSRSSGANVRTF.

As regards this clonotype: A much larger clone lies one base from this, so it may be a read error. The genes are TRBV7-6 and TRBJ2-5; D remains ambiguous. This CDR3 has 13 residues. Germline V lookup: CDR1 SGHVS, CDR2 FNYEAQ. The V and J ends lost 0 bases and 1 base respectively, with 3 bases between them. CDR3 nucleotides: TGTGCCAGCAGCTTAGCCCTCCAAGAGACCCAGTACTTC. This encodes CASSLALQETQYF.

This clonotype was recorded a few times. The gene calls are TRBV12-3 or TRBV12-4 and TRBJ1-2, with D possibly TRBD1 on 6 matching bases. The CDR3 covers 19 residues. V was cut by 6 bases and J by 2 bases, with 28 bases left in between. CDR3 sequence (DNA): TGTGCCAGCAGGCCACCGTTCCGGGACACCCGCTTGTCGAACTATGGCTACACCTTC. It translates to CASRPPFRDTRLSNYGYTF.

The chain has TRBV10-3 and TRBJ2-5; D may be TRBD1 or TRBD2 (7 bases each). Trimming took 4 bases from V and 5 from J, leaving 26 bases between them. Germline V gene sequence: CDR1 ENHRY, CDR2 SYGVKD. CDR3 length: 18 amino acids. CDR3 coding DNA: TGTGCCATCAGTGCGGCCCAGGCGACTAGCAGGGGGAGTGAGACCCAGTACTTC. Translated, it gives CAISAAQATSRGSETQYF.

V usage is TRBV5-1 and J usage is TRBJ2-3, with a weak D call TRBD2 (5 bases). Trimming cost V 3 bases and J 4 bases, with 12 bases left between them. Germline V CDR1 and CDR2: SGHRS, YFSETQ. This CDR3 is 14 amino acids long. The CDR3 region has the DNA TGCGCCAGCAGCTGGGAGTTGGGATCAGATACGCAGTATTTT. Translation: CASSWELGSDTQYF.

V and J are TRBV5-1 and TRBJ2-1, with D maybe TRBD1 (5 bases). The V end lost 2 bases, the J end lost 6 bases, and 9 bases lay between the germline ends. The germline gives CDR1 SGHRS, CDR2 YFSETQ. The CDR3 has 13 amino acids. DNA of the CDR3: TGCGCCAGCAGCTTTTACCAGGGCAATGAGCAGTTCTTC. The encoded protein is CASSFYQGNEQFF.

The chain couples TRBV9 to TRBJ1-1; D possibly corresponds to TRBD1 (5 bases). Trimming took off 0 bases at V and 6 bases at J, with 15 bases between the two ends. Germline values: CDR1 SGDLS, CDR2 YYNGEE. The CDR3 has 15 amino acids. CDR3 loop: CASSVAPGDDAEAFF. As DNA, the CDR3 is TGTGCCAGCAGCGTAGCTCCCGGGGACGACGCTGAAGCTTTCTTT.

V usage is TRBV5-1 and J usage is TRBJ2-5; D tentatively fits TRBD1 or TRBD2 (7 bases each). Trimming shortened V by 0 bases and J by 5 bases, and 17 bases separated the two germline ends. The CDR3 extends over 16 amino acids. Germline lookup yields CDR1 SGHRS and CDR2 YFSETQ. In DNA, the CDR3 is TGCGCCAGCAGCTTGGCCCCCCAGGGGGGGAGCGAGACCCAGTACTTC. Protein sequence: CASSLAPQGGSETQYF. The entire variable domain, with the rest obtained from reference TRBV5-1 and TRBJ2-5, is as follows: KAGVTQTPRYLIKTRGQQVTLSCSPISGHRSVSWYQQTPGQGLQFLFEYFSETQRNKGNFPGRFSGRQFSNSRSEMNVSTLELGDSALYLCASSLAPQGGSETQYFGPGTRLLVL.

A remark on this clonotype: One junction end does not reproduce the germline sequence, and a read error may be involved. The rearrangement links TRBV5-1 to TRBJ1-4; D is perhaps TRBD1 (6 bases). There are 15 residues in the CDR3. Germline V gene sequence: CDR1 SGHRS, CDR2 YFSETQ. CDR3 in DNA: TGCGCCAGCAGCCCACAGGGAGGATATAATGAAAAACGGTTTTTT. Amino acids: CASSPQGGYNEKRFF.

This clonotype has only a few counts. The CDR3: CASSDPGTGSYEQYF. The CDR3 DNA reads TGTGCCAGCAGCGACCCCGGGACAGGGTCATACGAGCAGTACTTC. This sequence joins TRBV9 and TRBJ2-5, with TRBD1 matching 9 bases. The DNA end favors TRBJ2-7, so the J call may be wrong. From germline, CDR1 is SGDLS and CDR2 YYNGEE. This CDR3 has 15 residues.

V and J are TRBV10-3 and TRBJ1-2; TRBD1 might be the D (6 bases). The V gene's germline CDR1 is ENHRY and CDR2 SYGVKD. V was pared by 3 bases and J by 4 bases, with 18 bases between. The CDR3 consists of 16 residues. The CDR3 is CAISDRGTEQGYGYTF. CDR3 coding DNA: TGTGCCATCAGTGACCGAGGCACGGAACAGGGCTATGGCTACACCTTC.

The J gene is TRBJ2-5, the V gene TRBV2, with no clear D. CDR3 size: 10 residues. Germline assignment: CDR1 SNHLY and CDR2 FYNNEI. V shed 7 bases and J shed 7 bases, with 7 bases lying between them. CDR3 in amino acids: CASTAGTQYF. DNA of the CDR3: TGTGCCAGCACGGCCGGGACCCAGTACTTC.

The chain has TRBV6-5 and TRBJ2-5; D gene ambiguous. V dropped 2 bases and J dropped 4 bases, with 8 bases sitting between them. The CDR3 is made up of 13 amino acids. Germline CDR1 MNHEY, CDR2 SVGAGI. The CDR3 spells CASSYLRRETQYF. The CDR3 DNA sequence: TGTGCCAGCAGTTACCTCCGGAGAGAGACCCAGTACTTC.

This clonotype was found many times. The chain joins TRBV10-3 to TRBJ2-5; D call uncertain. The CDR3 runs to 14 residues. Germline V gene data show CDR1 as ENHRY and CDR2 as SYGVKD. V dropped 0 bases and J dropped 2 bases, with 7 bases sitting between them. CDR3 region: CAISESTGQETQYF. The CDR3 region has the DNA TGTGCCATCAGTGAGTCGACTGGTCAAGAGACCCAGTACTTC.

This chain connects TRBV12-3 or TRBV12-4 to TRBJ2-1; tentatively, D is TRBD1 or TRBD2 (5 bases each). The CDR3 totals 12 residues. Trimming took 6 bases from V and 10 from J, leaving 13 bases between them. CDR3 DNA sequence: TGTGCCAGCAGGCCCAGGGAGATAGAGCAGTTCTTC. Its protein is CASRPREIEQFF.

This clonotype was seen more than once but under ten times. This sequence joins TRBV5-1 and TRBJ2-3; 9 nucleotides line up with TRBD2. V dropped 2 bases and J dropped 5; count of bases not matched to a gene: 9. Germline loops: CDR1 SGHRS, CDR2 YFSETQ. The CDR3 sequence is 16 residues long. CDR3 in amino acids: CASSLSAGGPQDTQYF. In DNA form, the CDR3 reads TGCGCCAGCAGCTTAAGTGCGGGGGGGCCCCAAGATACGCAGTATTTT.